The rows below give T cell receptor beta chains drawn from one sample of a study of cytomegalovirus exposure and HLA in healthy donors. The method was immunoSEQ multiplex PCR; TCRdb's version includes in-frame clones alone and lacks a portion of them. The sample lists around 200,000 clones, around 88% seen once, with around 0.3% in the top ten. The specimen was PBMCs. The receptors stem from a woman in her twenties or thirties in good health and CMV-seronegative. Both conserved end residues are part of each CDR3. A D gene is named only where the DNA matches it firmly. Some rows mark clone size as missing; the rest say once, few, many or name a class of expanded clone.

j_call	clone_size	d_call	v_call	cdr3_aa	cdr3_nt
TRBJ2-7	-	-	TRBV25-1	CASSLGRGQYF	TGTGCCAGCAGTTTAGGAAGGGGGCAGTACTTC
TRBJ2-7	-	-	TRBV6-5	CASSYREVSYEQYF	TGTGCCAGCAGTTACAGGGAGGTGTCCTACGAGCAGTACTTC
TRBJ1-6	-	TRBD1	TRBV5-1	CASSWTGYDSPLHF	TGCGCCAGCAGCTGGACAGGCTACGATTCACCCCTCCACTTT
TRBJ1-2	-	-	TRBV7-8	CASSLESNYGYTF	TGTGCCAGCAGCTTAGAGAGCAACTATGGCTACACCTTC
TRBJ2-7	-	TRBD2	TRBV30	CAWAPGGPLQYF	TGTGCCTGGGCCCCGGGAGGACCCCTGCAGTACTTC
TRBJ2-1	-	TRBD2	TRBV7-2	CASSRTSGGGNEQFF	TGTGCCAGCAGCCGGACTAGCGGGGGTGGGAATGAGCAGTTCTTC
TRBJ2-1	-	-	TRBV7-6	CASSLEVAGAGSNEQFF	TGTGCCAGCAGCTTAGAGGTCGCCGGAGCGGGTAGCAATGAGCAGTTCTTC
TRBJ2-7	-	-	TRBV19	CASSISATGEQYF	TGTGCCAGTAGTATATCCGCGACGGGCGAGCAGTACTTC
TRBJ2-7	-	-	TRBV7-9	CASSSSIGLEQYF	TGTGCCAGCAGCAGTTCGATCGGACTTGAGCAGTACTTC
TRBJ2-7	-	TRBD2	TRBV7-6	CASSTSWTSASHEQYF	TGTGCCAGCAGCACCTCGTGGACTAGCGCTTCCCACGAGCAGTACTTC
TRBJ2-1	-	TRBD2	TRBV5-1	CASSLAMGGTTHNEQFF	TGCGCCAGCAGCTTGGCCATGGGGGGGACTACCCACAATGAGCAGTTCTTC
TRBJ2-1	-	TRBD2	TRBV2	CASSQLAGDNNEQFF	TGCGCCAGCAGCCAACTAGCGGGAGATAACAATGAGCAGTTCTTC
TRBJ1-1	-	-	TRBV6-1	CASTGFTSNTEAFF	TGTGCCAGCACGGGGTTCACCTCGAACACTGAAGCTTTCTTT
TRBJ2-5	once	TRBD2	TRBV15	CATSRDYGGGDGTETQYF	TGTGCCACCAGCAGAGATTATGGGGGAGGGGACGGGACGGAGACCCAGTACTTC
TRBJ1-6	-	-	TRBV2	CASSASGEGSPLHF	TGTGCCAGCAGTGCGTCAGGGGAGGGGTCACCCCTCCACTTT
TRBJ1-3	-	TRBD1	TRBV6-4	CASSHRGRGNTIYF	TGTGCCAGCAGTCACAGGGGCAGGGGAAACACCATATATTTT